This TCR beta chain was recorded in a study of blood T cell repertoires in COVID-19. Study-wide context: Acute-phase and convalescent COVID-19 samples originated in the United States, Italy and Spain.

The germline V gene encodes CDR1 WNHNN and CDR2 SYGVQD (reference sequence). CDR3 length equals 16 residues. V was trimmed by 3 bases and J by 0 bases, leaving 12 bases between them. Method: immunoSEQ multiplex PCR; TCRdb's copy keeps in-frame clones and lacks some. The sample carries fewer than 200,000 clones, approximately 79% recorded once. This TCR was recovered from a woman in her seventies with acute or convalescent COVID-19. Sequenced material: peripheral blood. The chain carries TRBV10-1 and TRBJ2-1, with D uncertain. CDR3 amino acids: CASSDLEASSYNEQFF. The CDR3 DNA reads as TGCGCCAGCAGTGACCTCGAGGCTAGCTCCTACAATGAGCAGTTCTTC.